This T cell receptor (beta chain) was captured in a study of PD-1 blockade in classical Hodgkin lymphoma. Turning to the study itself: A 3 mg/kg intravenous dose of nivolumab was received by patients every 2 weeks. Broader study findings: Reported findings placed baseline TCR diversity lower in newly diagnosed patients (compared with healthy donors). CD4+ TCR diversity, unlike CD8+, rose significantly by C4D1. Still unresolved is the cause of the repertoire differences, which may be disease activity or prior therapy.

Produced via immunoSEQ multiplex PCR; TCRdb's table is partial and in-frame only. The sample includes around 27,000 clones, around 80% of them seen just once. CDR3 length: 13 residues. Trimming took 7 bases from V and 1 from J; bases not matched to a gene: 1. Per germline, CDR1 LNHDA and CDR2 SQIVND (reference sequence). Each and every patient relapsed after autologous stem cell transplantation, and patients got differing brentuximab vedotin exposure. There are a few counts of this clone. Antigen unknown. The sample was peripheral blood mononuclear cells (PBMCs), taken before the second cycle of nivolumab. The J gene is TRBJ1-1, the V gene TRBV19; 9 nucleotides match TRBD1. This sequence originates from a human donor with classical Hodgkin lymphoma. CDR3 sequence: CASKQGANTEAFF. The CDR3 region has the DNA TGTGCCAGTAAACAGGGGGCGAACACTGAAGCTTTCTTT.